The 10 T cell receptor beta chains listed next were all sequenced from one sample in a study of early T cells in non-severe SARS-CoV-2 infection (dated by TCRdb to the early 2020s). Library preparation was by 5' RACE. TCRdb shows the sequencer as NextSeq 500. The public reads were run again by TCRdb, first through fastp at Q25 and then through MiXCR, and only productive beta chains were kept. One record per CDR3 amino acid sequence lists the most common genes and DNA. In all, the sample holds about 77,000 distinct CDR3 sequences, and more than 7.5% of those were seen once. About 4.8% of the sample lies in the top ten. Sequencing was performed on whole blood. These receptors all stem from an adult who was a healthcare worker with PCR-confirmed SARS-CoV-2 infection or an uninfected control (not recorded which).

This clonotype appeared a few times. This rearrangement joins TRBV5-1 to TRBJ2-7; 12 nucleotides agree with TRBD2. CDR3 length equals 16 residues. V shed 2 bases and J 0 bases; nucleotides not matched to a gene: 3. Germline CDR1 SGHRS, CDR2 YFSETQ. The chain's CDR3 is CASSFRLAGDSYEQYF. The CDR3 DNA reads as TGCGCCAGCAGCTTCAGACTAGCGGGGGACTCCTACGAGCAGTACTTC.

V is TRBV2 and J is TRBJ2-5; unclear D gene. V shed 6 bases and J shed 7 bases, with 6 bases lying between them. This CDR3 has 10 amino acids. From germline, CDR1 is SNHLY and CDR2 FYNNEI. DNA for the CDR3: TGTGCCAGCAGACTCGGGACCCAGTACTTC. Protein sequence: CASRLGTQYF.

In its sample, this clonotype was seen a few times. The V and J genes are TRBV2 and TRBJ1-2, with D unclear. The CDR3 loop spans 10 amino acids. Germline CDR1 reads SNHLY; CDR2 reads FYNNEI. V lost 4 bases to trimming and J lost 8 bases, with 5 bases between them. CDR3 loop: CASSVRGYTF. The CDR3 bases are TGTGCCAGCAGTGTCCGAGGCTACACCTTC. Filled out from reference TRBV2 and TRBJ1-2, the complete variable domain reads EPEVTQTPSHQVTQMGQEVILRCVPISNHLYFYWYRQILGQKVEFLVSFYNNEISEKSEIFDDQFSVERPDGSNFTLKIRSTKLEDSAMYFCASSVRGYTFGSGTRLTVV.

The table lists this clonotype with many counts. The chain employs TRBV7-2 and TRBJ2-5; 10 positions agree with TRBD1. Germline lookup yields CDR1 SGHTA and CDR2 FQGNSA. This CDR3 comprises 14 residues. The junction had 8 bases not matched to a gene; V was cut back by 5 bases and J by 8 bases. CDR3: CASSRDRGQHTQYF. In DNA, the CDR3 is TGTGCCAGCAGCAGGGACAGGGGTCAACATACCCAGTACTTC.

In regard to this clonotype: A much larger clonotype is one base distant, so this may be a read error. The chain employs TRBV18 and TRBJ1-1; possible D gene TRBD1, 5 bases. The CDR3 contains 16 residues. Germline V lookup: CDR1 KGHSH, CDR2 LQKENI. Trimming pared 3 bases from V and 4 bases from J, leaving 18 bases between. DNA of the CDR3: TGTGCCAGCTCACCTCGGGACGTGACGATTGTCACTGAAGCTTTCTTT. As protein: CASSPRDVTIVTEAFF.

The chain recombines TRBV3-1 with TRBJ2-7, with 10 bases matching TRBD2. There are 14 residues in the CDR3. V trimming: 2 bases; J trimming: 2 bases; junction bases outside the gene matches: 0. CDR1 and CDR2 (germline): LGHDT, YNNKEL (reference sequence). The CDR3 is CASSQLAGAYEQYF. In nucleotides, the CDR3 is TGTGCCAGCAGCCAACTAGCGGGGGCCTACGAGCAGTACTTC.

This clonotype was counted only a few times. The chain combines TRBV6-5 with TRBJ2-1; 8 nucleotides align to TRBD2. Germline loops: CDR1 MNHEY, CDR2 SVGAGI. Trimming removed 2 bases from V and 1 base from J; junction bases left unmatched: 1. The CDR3 length is 15 residues. CDR3 sequence reads: CASSYSGSSYNEQFF. The DNA for the CDR3 is TGTGCCAGCAGTTACAGCGGGAGTTCCTACAATGAGCAGTTCTTC.

The rearrangement uses TRBV20-1 and TRBJ2-1, with D possibly matching TRBD1 (5 bases). Germline loops: CDR1 DFQATT, CDR2 SNEGSKA (reference sequence). The CDR3 runs 15 residues. Trimming left V 0 bases short and J 8 bases short, with 17 bases between. The DNA of the CDR3 is TGCAGTGCTAGAGAAGGGGCGGTGTCGATTTATGAGCAGTTCTTC. This codes for CSAREGAVSIYEQFF.

This clonotype was observed at least ten times. The chain joins TRBV10-3 to TRBJ2-4; tentative D call: TRBD1 (6 bases). The CDR3 has 18 amino acids. Between the trimmed V and J ends, which lost 6 bases and 8 bases, there was a span of 29 bases. Per germline, CDR1 ENHRY and CDR2 SYGVKD. CDR3 nucleotide sequence: TGTGCCATCAGCACCTCCCTCTTGCGGTCCGGAGAGGGGGACATTCAGTACTTC. This encodes CAISTSLLRSGEGDIQYF.

V and J are TRBV20-1 and TRBJ2-3; TRBD2 matches 15 bases. Looked up from germline, CDR1 is DFQATT and CDR2 is SNEGSKA (reference sequence). V shed 6 bases and J 1 base; nucleotides not matched to a gene: 5. The CDR3 extends over 16 amino acids. CDR3 residues: CSAGTSGRRGTDTQYF. The CDR3 region has the DNA TGCAGTGCGGGGACTAGCGGGAGGCGGGGCACAGATACGCAGTATTTT.